The present entry profiles one T cell receptor (beta chain) with its context. Its antigen is not identified. MiXCR, applied by TCRdb to the 5' RACE reads, yields one record per CDR3 protein. The sample has about 450,000 distinct CDR3 sequences, roughly a quarter seen once. CDR3 length: 13 residues. The V gene's germline CDR1 is MNHEY and CDR2 SMNVEV (reference sequence). J gave up 8 bases and V 3 bases, and 6 bases lay outside the gene matches. The data derive from a study of CD8 T cells in ankylosing spondylitis. General study results and limits: Some motif variants had been reported before (in reactive arthritis synovial fluid and blood). Researchers report that disease-linked clones proved CD8+ and relatively rare in peripheral blood. Fewer than ten highly homologous variants made up a TCR beta motif that seemed to typify ankylosing spondylitis blood. Clones linked to disease were reported to show significant enrichment in matched ankylosing spondylitis synovial fluid.

This chain connects TRBV27 to TRBJ1-2, with 7 bases aligning to TRBD1. This sequence originates from a male donor with ankylosing spondylitis. The sample was blood, either unsorted or a sorted T cell fraction (not recorded which). The CDR3 DNA reads as TGTGCCAGCAGTTTTATCGACAGGGCCGGCTACACCTTC. Amino acids: CASSFIDRAGYTF.